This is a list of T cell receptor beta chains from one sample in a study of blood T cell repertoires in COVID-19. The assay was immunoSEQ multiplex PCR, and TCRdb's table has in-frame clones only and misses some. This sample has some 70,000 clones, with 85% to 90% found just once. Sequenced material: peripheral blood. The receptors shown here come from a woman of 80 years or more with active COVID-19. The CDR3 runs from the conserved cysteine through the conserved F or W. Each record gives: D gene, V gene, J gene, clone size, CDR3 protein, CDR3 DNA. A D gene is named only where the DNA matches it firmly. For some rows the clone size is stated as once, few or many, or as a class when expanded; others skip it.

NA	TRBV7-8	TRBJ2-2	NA	CASSLVNGGSTGELFF	TGTGCCAGCAGCTTAGTTAATGGGGGGAGCACCGGGGAGCTGTTTTTT
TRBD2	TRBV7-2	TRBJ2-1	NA	CASSLARSGRLNEQFF	TGTGCCAGCAGCTTAGCGCGCAGCGGGAGGCTCAATGAGCAGTTCTTC
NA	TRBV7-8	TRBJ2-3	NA	CASSWAGGSATDTQYF	TGTGCCAGCAGCTGGGCTGGCGGGTCAGCCACAGATACGCAGTATTTT
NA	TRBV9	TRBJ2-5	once	CASSAAGRSQETQYF	TGTGCCAGCAGCGCCGCGGGACGTTCCCAAGAGACCCAGTACTTC
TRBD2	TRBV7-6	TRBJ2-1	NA	CASSLAEGTSGRRNEQFF	TGTGCCAGCAGCTTAGCGGAGGGGACTAGCGGGAGGCGCAATGAGCAGTTCTTC
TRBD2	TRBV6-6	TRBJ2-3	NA	CASSYPTSASTDTQYF	TGTGCCAGCAGTTACCCGACTAGCGCCAGCACAGATACGCAGTATTTT
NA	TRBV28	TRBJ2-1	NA	CASSFQLGSGLHEQFF	TGTGCCAGCAGTTTTCAACTAGGTTCTGGGTTGCATGAGCAGTTCTTC
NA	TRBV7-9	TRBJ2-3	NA	CASSRKLRSYTDTQYF	TGTGCCAGCAGCCGTAAACTTCGTTCTTACACAGATACGCAGTATTTT
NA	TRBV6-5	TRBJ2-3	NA	CASSYGGRGDTQYF	TGTGCCAGCAGTTACGGCGGTCGCGGGGATACGCAGTATTTT
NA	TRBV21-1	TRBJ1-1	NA	CASSKAPLQVREATEAFF	TGTGCCAGCAGCAAAGCGCCTTTACAGGTTAGGGAGGCCACTGAAGCTTTCTTT
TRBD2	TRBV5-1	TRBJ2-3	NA	CASPPAGGTDTQYF	TGCGCCAGCCCACCGGCGGGAGGCACAGATACGCAGTATTTT
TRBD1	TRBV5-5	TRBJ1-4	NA	CASSWGDRPLEKLFF	TGTGCCAGCAGCTGGGGGGACAGGCCCCTTGAAAAACTGTTTTTT
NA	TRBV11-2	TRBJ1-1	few	CASSLIAGQAFF	TGTGCCAGCAGCTTAATTGCAGGCCAAGCTTTCTTT
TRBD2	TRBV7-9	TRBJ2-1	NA	CASSFHFPSGSGNEQFF	TGTGCCAGCAGCTTCCATTTTCCTAGCGGGAGTGGCAATGAGCAGTTCTTC
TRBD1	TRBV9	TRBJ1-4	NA	CASSVNEQGATNEKLFF	TGTGCCAGCAGCGTAAATGAACAGGGGGCAACTAATGAAAAACTGTTTTTT
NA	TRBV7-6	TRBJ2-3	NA	CASSSAGINTDTQYF	TGTGCCAGCAGCTCGGCGGGGATCAACACAGATACGCAGTATTTT
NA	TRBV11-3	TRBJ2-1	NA	CASSLDKHNEQFF	TGTGCCAGCAGCTTAGATAAGCACAATGAGCAGTTCTTC
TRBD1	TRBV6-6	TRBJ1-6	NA	CASSARTGNSPLHF	TGTGCCAGCAGTGCCCGGACAGGGAATTCACCCCTCCACTTT
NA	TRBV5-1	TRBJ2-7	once	CASSPGQRGAYEQYF	TGCGCCAGCAGCCCAGGACAGCGAGGTGCCTACGAGCAGTACTTC
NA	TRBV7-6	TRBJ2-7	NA	CASSLSTGDLEQYF	TGTGCCAGCAGCTTATCTACGGGAGATCTTGAGCAGTACTTC